In this sample, the clone carrying this TCR beta chain turned up many times. The sample comes from a study of T cells in Graves' hyperthyroidism and ophthalmopathy. Amplified regions were TCR beta CDR3 sequences from RNA transcripts. HTBI primers were the set used in a first-round RT-PCR of the TCR CDR3. MiXCR was run by TCRdb on the multiplex PCR reads, yielding one entry per CDR3 protein. The table shows about 210,000 distinct CDR3 sequences, with about a sixth occurring only once. The germline CDR1 and CDR2 sequences are MDHEN and SYDVKM. The CDR3 runs 15 residues. Between the trimmed V and J ends, which lost 3 bases and 12 bases, there was a span of 18 bases.

This chain links TRBV28 with TRBJ1-6; no clear D gene. The material sequenced was blood. This TCR came from a man between 50 and 59 years old with Graves' hyperthyroidism. The CDR3 DNA is TGTGCCAGCAGTTTTTTGGCCCGAGCGGTTCGACCCCTCCACTTT. Its protein is CASSFLARAVRPLHF.